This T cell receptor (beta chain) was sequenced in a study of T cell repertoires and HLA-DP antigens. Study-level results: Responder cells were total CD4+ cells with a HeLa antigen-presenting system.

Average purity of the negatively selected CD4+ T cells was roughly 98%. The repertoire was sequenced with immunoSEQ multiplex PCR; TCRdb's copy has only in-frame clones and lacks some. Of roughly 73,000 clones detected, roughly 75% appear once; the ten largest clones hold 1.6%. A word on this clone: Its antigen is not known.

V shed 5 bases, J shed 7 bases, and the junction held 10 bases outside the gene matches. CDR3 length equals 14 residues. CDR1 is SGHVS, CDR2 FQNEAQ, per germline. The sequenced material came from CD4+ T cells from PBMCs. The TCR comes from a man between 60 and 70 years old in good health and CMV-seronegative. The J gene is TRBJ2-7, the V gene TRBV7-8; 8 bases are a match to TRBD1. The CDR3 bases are TGTGCCAGCAGCCCCAACAGGGGGTCTCGAGAGCAGTACTTC. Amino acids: CASSPNRGSREQYF. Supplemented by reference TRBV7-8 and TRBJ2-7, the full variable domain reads GAGVSQSPRYKVAKRGQDVALRCDPISGHVSLFWYQQALGQGPEFLTYFQNEAQLDKSGLPSDRFFAERPEGSVSTLKIQRTQQEDSAVYLCASSPNRGSREQYFGPGTRLTVT.